These T cell receptor beta chains were read from a single sample in a study of T cells after yellow fever vaccination. One entry per CDR3 protein results from TCRdb running MiXCR on the 5' RACE reads. The table includes a few hundred thousand distinct CDR3 sequences, roughly 4.3% detected once. Sequencing used PBMCs, obtained 5 days after the yellow fever booster vaccination. All receptors derive from a man aged 18 to 29 who received the YFV17D yellow fever vaccine. Both conserved end residues are part of each CDR3. The D gene is left open where the match is weak. The listing skips clone size in some rows; elsewhere it reads once, few, many or a size class.

v_call	d_call	clone_size	cdr3_length	j_call	cdr3_aa	cdr3_nt
TRBV7-9	TRBD1	-	14	TRBJ1-2	CASSLLGTVYGYTF	TGTGCCAGCAGCTTATTGGGGACAGTATATGGCTACACCTTC
TRBV19	-	few	15	TRBJ1-5	CASSIAEGDHQPQHF	TGTGCCAGTAGTATAGCGGAGGGGGATCATCAGCCCCAGCATTTT
TRBV5-1	TRBD2	many	14	TRBJ2-5	CASSLGLAVETQYF	TGCGCCAGCAGCTTGGGACTAGCGGTGGAGACCCAGTACTTC
TRBV7-2	-	few	15	TRBJ2-3	CASSPRSPTGDTQYF	TGTGCCAGCAGCCCCCGCAGCCCTACCGGGGATACGCAGTATTTT
TRBV9	-	-	14	TRBJ2-5	CASSVAGAQETQYF	TGTGCCAGCAGCGTAGCGGGGGCCCAAGAGACCCAGTACTTC
TRBV29-1	-	-	13	TRBJ1-2	CSVRNQGNYGYTF	TGCAGCGTTAGGAACCAGGGGAACTATGGCTACACCTTC
TRBV20-1	TRBD1	-	15	TRBJ2-5	CSARDPKGTGETQYF	TGCAGTGCTAGAGATCCTAAGGGGACAGGGGAGACCCAGTACTTC
TRBV18	-	-	15	TRBJ1-6	CASSPGHRLNSPLHF	TGTGCCAGCTCACCAGGGCACAGATTGAATTCACCCCTCCACTTT
TRBV7-2	-	-	14	TRBJ1-5	CASSLFRSGQPQHF	TGTGCCAGCAGCTTATTCCGATCGGGTCAGCCCCAGCATTTT
TRBV3-1	-	few	15	TRBJ1-5	CASSQGGTSNQPQHF	TGTGCCAGCAGCCAGGGGGGTACGAGCAATCAGCCCCAGCATTTT
TRBV7-2	-	few	15	TRBJ1-4	CASSTRVATNEKLFF	TGTGCCAGCAGCACCCGGGTTGCAACTAATGAAAAACTGTTTTTT
TRBV4-1	-	few	16	TRBJ2-2	CASSHGVSRVTGELFF	TGCGCCAGCAGCCATGGAGTAAGCCGGGTCACCGGGGAGCTGTTTTTT
TRBV10-3	-	many	13	TRBJ1-4	CAIRRQENEKLFF	TGTGCCATAAGACGGCAGGAGAATGAAAAACTGTTTTTT
TRBV5-1	TRBD1	many	14	TRBJ2-3	CASSQGQGPDTQYF	TGCGCCAGCAGCCAGGGACAGGGGCCAGATACGCAGTATTTT
TRBV6-6	-	few	15	TRBJ1-4	CASSPNSPANEKLFF	TGTGCCAGCAGCCCCAACAGCCCCGCTAATGAAAAACTGTTTTTT
TRBV15	-	-	13	TRBJ1-4	CATSFGFLEKLFF	TGTGCCACCAGCTTCGGATTTCTTGAAAAACTGTTTTTT
TRBV4-3	-	few	15	TRBJ1-4	CASSHRQKNNEKLFF	TGCGCCAGCAGCCACCGACAGAAGAATAATGAAAAACTGTTTTTT
TRBV6-2/TRBV6-3	TRBD1	many	15	TRBJ2-1	CASSYHRTGVNEQFF	TGTGCCAGCAGTTACCATCGGACAGGGGTCAATGAGCAGTTCTTC
TRBV20-1	TRBD2	few	14	TRBJ2-5	CSAHWTGGKETQYF	TGCAGTGCCCATTGGACGGGGGGGAAAGAGACCCAGTACTTC
TRBV7-9	-	few	15	TRBJ2-3	CASSFDGPPRDTQYF	TGTGCCAGCAGCTTTGATGGACCCCCGCGAGATACGCAGTATTTT
TRBV18	TRBD1	many	15	TRBJ1-2	CASSPSRQGGYGYTF	TGTGCCAGCTCACCTTCTCGACAGGGAGGCTATGGCTACACCTTC
TRBV5-1	TRBD1	many	15	TRBJ2-2	CASSSGTANTGELFF	TGTGCCAGCAGCTCCGGGACAGCGAACACCGGGGAGCTGTTTTTT
TRBV12-2	-	-	15	TRBJ2-7	CASRLVETGPYEQYF	TGTGCAAGTCGCTTAGTCGAGACAGGGCCTTACGAGCAGTACTTC
TRBV11-2	-	few	14	TRBJ1-1	CASSPMIGVAEAFF	TGTGCCAGCAGCCCCATGATCGGGGTGGCTGAAGCTTTCTTT
TRBV7-9	-	many	12	TRBJ2-7	CASSLVPYEQYF	TGTGCCAGCAGCCTGGTACCCTACGAGCAGTACTTC
TRBV20-1	TRBD2	many	16	TRBJ2-3	CSARGLAGGFTDTQYF	TGCAGTGCTAGAGGGCTAGCGGGGGGGTTCACAGATACGCAGTATTTT
TRBV7-8	TRBD2	-	17	TRBJ2-1	CASSFNFFRGAYNEQFF	TGTGCCAGCAGCTTTAACTTTTTTCGGGGGGCCTACAATGAGCAGTTCTTC
TRBV11-2	-	few	16	TRBJ1-1	CASSLVRGSPNTEAFF	TGTGCCAGCAGCTTGGTCAGGGGAAGTCCGAACACTGAAGCTTTCTTT
TRBV9	TRBD2	few	16	TRBJ2-5	CASSPGLAGEGETQYF	TGTGCCAGCAGCCCCGGACTAGCGGGGGAAGGAGAGACCCAGTACTTC
TRBV20-1	-	few	15	TRBJ1-1	CSARDPWRGDTEAFF	TGCAGTGCTAGAGATCCCTGGAGAGGGGACACTGAAGCTTTCTTT
TRBV11-2	-	many	15	TRBJ1-5	CASSGTGYSNQPQHF	TGTGCCAGCAGCGGCACAGGGTATAGCAATCAGCCCCAGCATTTT
TRBV6-1	-	-	16	TRBJ1-1	CASSEPVGLGITEAFF	TGTGCCAGCAGTGAACCGGTAGGGCTCGGGATCACTGAAGCTTTCTTT
TRBV6-2/TRBV6-3	-	few	14	TRBJ1-5	CASSYSGNDQPQHF	TGTGCCAGCAGTTACTCGGGAAACGATCAGCCCCAGCATTTT
TRBV12-3/TRBV12-4	-	few	15	TRBJ1-3	CASSLAPSGGNTIYF	TGTGCCAGCAGTTTAGCCCCCTCGGGAGGAAACACCATATATTTT
TRBV6-2/TRBV6-3	-	few	17	TRBJ2-3	CASSYSSATDGTDTQYF	TGTGCCAGCAGTTACTCGAGTGCCACTGACGGCACAGATACGCAGTATTTT
TRBV3-1	-	few	14	TRBJ2-3	CASTAQGSTDTQYF	TGTGCCAGCACCGCCCAGGGAAGCACAGATACGCAGTATTTT
TRBV18	TRBD1	many	16	TRBJ1-2	CASSPLPGQGAIGYTF	TGTGCCAGCTCACCCCTCCCGGGACAGGGGGCAATAGGCTACACCTTC
TRBV6-5	-	few	15	TRBJ1-1	CASSPGEGWNTEAFF	TGTGCCAGCAGCCCCGGGGAGGGGTGGAACACTGAAGCTTTCTTT
TRBV28	TRBD1	many	19	TRBJ1-1	CASSLQRATRRGTGPEAFF	TGTGCCAGCAGTCTCCAGAGGGCCACACGGCGGGGGACAGGGCCTGAAGCTTTCTTT
TRBV4-3	TRBD1	few	15	TRBJ1-2	CASSQFDRGNYGYTF	TGCGCCAGCAGCCAATTTGACAGGGGTAACTATGGCTACACCTTC